This TCR beta chain appears in the sequencing data of a study of Graves' ophthalmopathy and Graves' hyperthyroidism. Study observations and caveats: The authors also found most expanded thyroid clonotypes above 0.001 frequency in blood.

This clonotype was counted only a few times. Its matching antigen is unknown. Germline CDR1 reads MNHNS; CDR2 reads SASEGT. Trimming took off 1 base at V and 3 bases at J, with 10 bases between the two ends. This CDR3 is built from 14 residues. Researchers took RNA transcripts and amplified TCR beta CDR3 regions from them. RT-PCR with HTBI primers came first, then second-round multiplex PCR. TCRdb re-called the multiplex PCR reads with MiXCR, one entry per CDR3 protein. This sample has about 640,000 distinct CDR3 sequences; over 40% occur once, and the top ten carry more than 2.5%. No donor had other autoimmune disease, uncontrolled infection, pregnancy or lactation. Sampling less than 13 ml of fresh peripheral blood provided the PBMCs.

Sequencing was performed on peripheral blood. This sequence was found in an adult man with Graves' ophthalmopathy. This sequence joins TRBV6-1 and TRBJ2-7, with D unresolved. The CDR3 protein is CASSEGGEIYEQYF. In nucleotides, the CDR3 is TGTGCCAGCAGTGAAGGTGGAGAGATCTACGAGCAGTACTTC.